The 24 T cell receptor beta chains reported below all come from one sample, sequenced in a study of CD8 T cells in ankylosing spondylitis. The study, taken as a whole, reports: One TCR beta motif, made up of roughly eight highly homologous variants, appeared characteristic of ankylosing spondylitis blood.

TCRdb recomputed calls from the 5' RACE reads with MiXCR, one row per CDR3 protein. The sample shows some 840,000 distinct CDR3 sequences, roughly 10% of them seen only once. These receptors lack a known antigen. Sample: blood, either unsorted or a sorted T cell fraction (not recorded which). The origin of the receptors is a male donor with ankylosing spondylitis.

Turning to this clonotype: Mismatch with germline at one junction end may stem from a read error. The J gene is TRBJ1-5, the V gene TRBV10-3; 9 bases line up with TRBD1. Germline-derived CDR1 and CDR2 are ENHRY and SYGVKD. This CDR3 is built from 14 residues. The CDR3 region is CDISLDRGVQPQHF. The DNA for the CDR3 is TGTGACATCAGTTTGGACAGGGGAGTTCAGCCCCAGCATTTT.

The chain links TRBV10-3 to TRBJ2-7; D gene unclear. V lost 2 bases, J lost 3 bases, and 8 bases lay in between. Germline lookup yields CDR1 ENHRY and CDR2 SYGVKD. The CDR3 spans 13 residues. CDR3 coding DNA: TGTGCCATCAGTGAGGGTTTACTCTACGAGCAGTACTTC. Translated: CAISEGLLYEQYF.

V gene TRBV9 combines with J gene TRBJ2-1; TRBD1 aligns across 7 bases. CDR1 is SGDLS, CDR2 YYNGEE, per germline. This CDR3 is built from 14 residues. The V gene end was trimmed by 6 bases and the J gene end by 2 bases; junction bases not matched to a gene: 5. The CDR3 spells CASNRGQAYNEQFF. The CDR3 nucleotides are TGTGCCAGCAATAGGGGGCAGGCCTACAATGAGCAGTTCTTC.

The sample holds a few counts of this clonotype. The CDR3 DNA sequence: TGTGCCAGCATAGGGCCGGGCAGCGCGCCCTACGAGCAGTACTTC. The encoded protein is CASIGPGSAPYEQYF. The rearrangement joins TRBV6-1 to TRBJ2-7, with D uncertain. V lost 7 bases to trimming and J lost 2 bases, with 18 bases between them. The CDR3 is 15 amino acids. Per the germline V gene, CDR1 is MNHNS and CDR2 is SASEGT.

This clonotype was seen at least ten times. The J gene is TRBJ1-1, the V gene TRBV6-1; 10 positions match TRBD1. After removal of 7 bases from V and 4 bases from J, the junction contained 15 bases not matched to a gene. The CDR3 has 17 amino acids. Germline V gene data show CDR1 as MNHNS and CDR2 as SASEGT. The CDR3 sequence is CASTPGQGLPLGTEAFF. Here the CDR3 DNA reads TGTGCCAGCACCCCGGGACAGGGGTTACCCCTCGGCACTGAAGCTTTCTTT.

As regards this clonotype: A read error may produce the germline difference seen at one junction end. The chain couples TRBV5-8 to TRBJ2-2; 7 bases line up with TRBD2. CDR3 size: 16 residues. Looked up from germline, CDR1 is SGHTS and CDR2 is YDEGEE. CDR3 sequence (DNA): TGTGCCATCAGCCCTGAGCGGGGCGGGTACACCGGGGAGCTGTTTTTT. Its translation is CAISPERGGYTGELFF.

The rearrangement uses TRBV11-1 and TRBJ2-5; a weak D match, TRBD1 (6 bases). The V gene lost 4 bases and the J gene lost 1 base, with 19 bases spanning the gap. Looked up from germline, CDR1 is SGHAT and CDR2 is FQDESV (reference sequence). The CDR3 runs 17 residues. In nucleotides, the CDR3 is TGTGCCAGCAGCTACCGGGGTGAACAGGGAATCCAAGAGACCCAGTACTTC. It specifies CASSYRGEQGIQETQYF.

This clonotype was counted many times. V usage is TRBV6-2 or TRBV6-3 and J usage is TRBJ1-2; D gene ambiguous. This CDR3 has 14 amino acids. Trimming stripped 2 bases from V and 4 bases from J, with 11 bases between. CDR1 and CDR2 (germline): MNHEY, SVGEGT. CDR3 sequence: CASSYVGRSYGYTF. The DNA of the CDR3 is TGTGCCAGCAGTTACGTCGGCCGCTCCTATGGCTACACCTTC.

The J gene is TRBJ1-1, the V gene TRBV5-1, with a weak D call TRBD1 (6 bases). Germline V gene sequence: CDR1 SGHRS, CDR2 YFSETQ. This CDR3 is built from 14 residues. With 6 bases removed from V and 0 bases from J, the gap between germline ends came to 12 bases. The chain's CDR3 is CASTPGAVNTEAFF. The CDR3, as DNA: TGCGCCAGCACCCCAGGGGCGGTGAACACTGAAGCTTTCTTT.

This chain links TRBV20-1 with TRBJ2-2, with D uncertain. The germline gives CDR1 DFQATT, CDR2 SNEGSKA (reference sequence). The CDR3 is 14 amino acids. V was shortened by 3 bases and J by 4 bases, with 12 bases between the two germline ends. CDR3 in DNA: TGCAGTGCTAGGTATCCCCTTGGCACCGGGGAGCTGTTTTTT. It is translated as CSARYPLGTGELFF.

At least ten counts were recorded for this clonotype. This chain uses TRBV5-1 with TRBJ2-5, with 7 nucleotides matching TRBD1. The CDR3 length is 15 residues. Per germline, CDR1 SGHRS and CDR2 YFSETQ. Trimming removed 4 bases from V and 1 base from J; junction bases left unmatched: 7. The CDR3 reads CASSRGTDFQETQYF. CDR3 sequence (DNA): TGCGCCAGCAGCCGAGGGACAGACTTCCAAGAGACCCAGTACTTC.

This clonotype was detected a few times. In DNA, the CDR3 is TGCGCCAGCAGCCCCGGACAGCAAAATCAGCCCCAGCATTTT. This gives the protein CASSPGQQNQPQHF. V is TRBV5-1 and J is TRBJ1-5; weak D call: TRBD1 (6 bases). Germline V lookup: CDR1 SGHRS, CDR2 YFSETQ. The CDR3 is 14 amino acids. The V gene lost 4 bases and the J gene lost 4 bases, with 12 bases spanning the gap.

V usage is TRBV25-1 and J usage is TRBJ2-7, with TRBD1 matching over 8 bases. The CDR3 length is 15 residues. CDR1 MGHDK and CDR2 SYGVNS come from the germline V gene. V lost 5 bases to trimming and J lost 7 bases; unmatched junction nucleotides: 13. The CDR3 DNA reads TGTGCCAGCAGTCCAAGCAGGGGGCTAGGTTGGGAGCAGTACTTC. Its translation is CASSPSRGLGWEQYF.

V is TRBV12-3 or TRBV12-4 and J is TRBJ1-5, with D possibly matching TRBD1 (5 bases). This CDR3 region has 13 residues. Trimming stripped 3 bases from V and 9 bases from J, with 12 bases between. The CDR3: CASSFGTNRPQHF. CDR3 coding DNA: TGTGCCAGCAGTTTCGGGACGAATAGGCCCCAGCATTTT.

The rearrangement links TRBV4-1 to TRBJ2-4; D remains ambiguous. Germline CDR1 is MGHRA and CDR2 is YSYEKL. V lost 2 bases and J lost 14, with 16 bases in between. The CDR3 is 13 amino acids. Here the CDR3 reads CASSQPRQARKYF. CDR3 in DNA: TGCGCCAGCAGCCAACCTCGGCAGGCCCGAAAGTACTTC.

This clonotype was observed a few times. The rearrangement joins TRBV20-1 to TRBJ2-1; TRBD1 agrees at 9 bases. The CDR3 is 15 residues long. Germline CDR1 is DFQATT and CDR2 is SNEGSKA (reference sequence). The V and J ends lost 4 bases and 7 bases, in that order; junction bases with no gene match: 11. CDR3 residues: CSATRSGTGTNEQFF. The CDR3 DNA reads TGCAGTGCTACCCGCTCCGGGACAGGGACGAATGAGCAGTTCTTC.

The rearrangement links TRBV5-8 to TRBJ2-3; 9 nucleotides agree with TRBD1. This CDR3 has 17 amino acids. V lost 4 bases and J lost 2; bases outside the gene matches: 11. Germline CDR1 reads SGHTS; CDR2 reads YDEGEE. The CDR3 sequence is CASSRWTGDTITDTQYF. The DNA for the CDR3 is TGTGCCAGCAGCCGTTGGACAGGGGACACTATCACAGATACGCAGTATTTT.

This clonotype was detected only a few times. This sequence joins TRBV10-3 and TRBJ1-2; TRBD1 is a possible D gene (5 bases). The CDR3 sequence is 14 residues long. The V gene's germline CDR1 is ENHRY and CDR2 SYGVKD. V was cut by 10 bases and J by 1 base, with 16 bases left in between. Here the CDR3 DNA reads TGTGCCACCACGCCAGGGTTCCATAACTATGGCTACACCTTC. Translating it yields CATTPGFHNYGYTF.

Ten or more counts support this clonotype. The V and J genes are TRBV29-1 and TRBJ2-7; D unresolved. This CDR3 is 13 amino acids long. The germline CDR1 and CDR2 sequences are SQVTM and ANQGSEA. Trimming took 7 bases from V and 3 from J, leaving 16 bases between them. The DNA for the CDR3 is TGCAGCGCTTCCCCCATGGGCGGCTACGAGCAGTACTTC. Its protein is CSASPMGGYEQYF.

The table lists this clonotype with many counts. The chain combines TRBV29-1 with TRBJ1-2, with D possibly TRBD1 on 5 matching bases. From germline, CDR1 is SQVTM and CDR2 ANQGSEA. CDR3 length equals 12 residues. V lost 6 bases to trimming and J lost 7 bases, with 15 bases between them. CDR3 in DNA: TGCAGCGTAAGGACAAGGGTGTTTGGCTACACCTTC. Translating it yields CSVRTRVFGYTF.

This clonotype was counted only a few times. J is TRBJ2-7 and V is TRBV4-2; D possibly corresponds to TRBD2 (6 bases). The CDR3 runs to 13 residues. V gave up 4 bases and J gave up 5 bases, with 12 bases separating them. Germline CDR1 and CDR2: LGHNA and YNFKEQ. In nucleotides, the CDR3 is TGTGCCAGCAGCCGACTGCCGGGGGACGAGCAGTACTTC. This codes for CASSRLPGDEQYF.

CDR3 nucleotide sequence: TGTGCCAGCAGCTTAGTTTTCGAGGGCCCAGGAGGGCCGTACTTC. It encodes CASSLVFEGPGGPYF. The chain is built from TRBV28 and TRBJ2-5, with D possibly matching TRBD2 (6 bases). CDR1 is MDHEN, CDR2 SYDVKM, per germline. The CDR3 has 15 residues. The V end was cut by 6 bases, the J end by 13 bases, with 27 bases between.

The chain has TRBV18 and TRBJ2-7; 7 bases are a match to TRBD1. V gave up 3 bases and J gave up 5 bases; unmatched junction bases: 4. Germline loops: CDR1 KGHSH, CDR2 LQKENI. The CDR3 is 13 residues long. The CDR3: CASSPSTGNEQYF. CDR3 in DNA: TGTGCCAGCTCACCCTCGACAGGGAACGAGCAGTACTTC.

This clonotype was picked up a small number of times. The J gene is TRBJ1-2, the V gene TRBV28, with a possible D match to TRBD1 (5 bases). The V end was cut by 10 bases, the J end by 5 bases, with 11 bases between. The CDR3 is 11 amino acids. Germline lookup yields CDR1 MDHEN and CDR2 SYDVKM. The DNA for the CDR3 is TGTGCCACCGTGAGGGGTTATGGCTACACCTTC. This sequence encodes CATVRGYGYTF.